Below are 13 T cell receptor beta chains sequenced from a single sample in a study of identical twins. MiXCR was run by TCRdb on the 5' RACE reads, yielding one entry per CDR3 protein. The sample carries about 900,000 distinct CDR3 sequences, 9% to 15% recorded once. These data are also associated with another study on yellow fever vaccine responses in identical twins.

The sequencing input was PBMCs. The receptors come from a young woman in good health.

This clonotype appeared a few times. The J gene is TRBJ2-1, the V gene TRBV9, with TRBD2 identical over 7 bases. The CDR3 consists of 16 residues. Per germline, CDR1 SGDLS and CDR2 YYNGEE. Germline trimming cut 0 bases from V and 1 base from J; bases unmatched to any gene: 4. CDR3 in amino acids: CASSVDPGRSYNEQFF. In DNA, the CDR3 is TGTGCCAGCAGCGTAGATCCCGGGAGGTCCTACAATGAGCAGTTCTTC. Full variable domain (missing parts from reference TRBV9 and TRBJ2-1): DSGVTQTPKHLITATGQRVTLRCSPRSGDLSVYWYQQSLDQGLQFLIQYYNGEERAKGNILERFSAQQFPDLHSELNLSSLELGDSALYFCASSVDPGRSYNEQFFGPGTRLTVL.

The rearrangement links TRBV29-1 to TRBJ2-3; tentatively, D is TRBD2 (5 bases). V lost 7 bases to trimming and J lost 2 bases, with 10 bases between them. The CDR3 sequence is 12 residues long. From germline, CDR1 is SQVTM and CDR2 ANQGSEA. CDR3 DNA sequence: TGCAGCGCGAAAGCGGTCACAGATACGCAGTATTTT. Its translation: CSAKAVTDTQYF.

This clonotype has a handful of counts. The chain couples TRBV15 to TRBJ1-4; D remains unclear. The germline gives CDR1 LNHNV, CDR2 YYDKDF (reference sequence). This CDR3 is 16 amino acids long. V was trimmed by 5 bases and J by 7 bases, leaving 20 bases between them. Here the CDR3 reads CATSQRGNKWSEKLFF. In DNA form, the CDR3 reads TGTGCCACCAGCCAGAGAGGGAACAAATGGTCTGAAAAACTGTTTTTT.

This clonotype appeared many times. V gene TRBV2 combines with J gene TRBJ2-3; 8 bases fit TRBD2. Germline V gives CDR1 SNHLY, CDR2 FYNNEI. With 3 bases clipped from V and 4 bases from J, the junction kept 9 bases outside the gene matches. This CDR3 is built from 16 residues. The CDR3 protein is CASSDVWTSPADTQYF. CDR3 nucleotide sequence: TGTGCCAGCAGTGATGTGTGGACTAGCCCAGCAGATACGCAGTATTTT.

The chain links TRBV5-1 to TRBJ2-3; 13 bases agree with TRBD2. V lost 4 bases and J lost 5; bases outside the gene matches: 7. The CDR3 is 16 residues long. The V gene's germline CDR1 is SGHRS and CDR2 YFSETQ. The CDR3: CASSTGLAGMRDTQYF. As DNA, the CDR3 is TGCGCCAGCAGCACGGGACTAGCGGGAATGAGAGATACGCAGTATTTT.

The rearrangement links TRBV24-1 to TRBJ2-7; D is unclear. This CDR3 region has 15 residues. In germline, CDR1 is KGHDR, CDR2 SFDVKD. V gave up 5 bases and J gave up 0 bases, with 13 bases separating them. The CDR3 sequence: CATSAKGRSSYEQYF. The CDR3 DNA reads TGTGCCACCAGTGCGAAGGGTCGAAGCTCCTACGAGCAGTACTTC.

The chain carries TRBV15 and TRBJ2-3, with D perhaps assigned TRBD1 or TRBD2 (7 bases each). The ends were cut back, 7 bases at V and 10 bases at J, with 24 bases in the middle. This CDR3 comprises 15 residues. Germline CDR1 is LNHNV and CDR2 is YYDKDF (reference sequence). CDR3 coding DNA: TGTGCCACCACCACCCGGGACAGAGCAGGGGGGGCGCAGTATTTT. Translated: CATTTRDRAGGAQYF.

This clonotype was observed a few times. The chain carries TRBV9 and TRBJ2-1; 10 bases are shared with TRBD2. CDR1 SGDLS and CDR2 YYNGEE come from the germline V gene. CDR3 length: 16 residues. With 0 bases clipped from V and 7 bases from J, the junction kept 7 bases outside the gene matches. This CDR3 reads CASSVEPAGGLNEQFF. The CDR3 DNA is TGTGCCAGCAGCGTAGAGCCAGCGGGAGGGCTTAATGAGCAGTTCTTC.

The CDR3 spells CAIRAGAQETQYF. The CDR3 DNA reads as TGTGCCATCAGAGCCGGTGCACAAGAGACCCAGTACTTC. The chain links TRBV10-3 to TRBJ2-5; no clear D gene. The V gene lost 6 bases and the J gene lost 2 bases, with 10 bases spanning the gap. Germline V lookup: CDR1 ENHRY, CDR2 SYGVKD. The CDR3 sequence is 13 residues long.

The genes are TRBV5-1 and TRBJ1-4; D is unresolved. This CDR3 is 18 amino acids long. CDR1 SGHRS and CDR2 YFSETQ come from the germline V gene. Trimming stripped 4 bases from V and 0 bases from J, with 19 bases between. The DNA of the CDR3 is TGCGCCAGCAGCGCCGAACCGGGAACCAAAGCAACTAATGAAAAACTGTTTTTT. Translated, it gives CASSAEPGTKATNEKLFF.

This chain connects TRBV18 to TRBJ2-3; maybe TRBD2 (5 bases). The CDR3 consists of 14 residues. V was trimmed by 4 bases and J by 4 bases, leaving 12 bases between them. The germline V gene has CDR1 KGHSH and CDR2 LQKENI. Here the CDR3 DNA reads TGTGCCAGCTCACTTGAGGGAAGCTCAGATACGCAGTATTTT. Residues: CASSLEGSSDTQYF.

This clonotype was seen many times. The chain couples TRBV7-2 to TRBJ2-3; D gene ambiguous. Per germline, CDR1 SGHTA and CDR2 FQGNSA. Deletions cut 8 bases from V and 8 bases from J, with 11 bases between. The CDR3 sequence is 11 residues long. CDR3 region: CASAPVGTQYF. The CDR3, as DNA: TGTGCCAGCGCACCCGTGGGTACGCAGTATTTT.

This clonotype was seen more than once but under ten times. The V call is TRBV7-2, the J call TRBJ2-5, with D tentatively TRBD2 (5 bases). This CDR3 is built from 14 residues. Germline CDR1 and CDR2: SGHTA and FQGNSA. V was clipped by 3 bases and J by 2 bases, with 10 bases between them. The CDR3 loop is CASSFGAAQETQYF. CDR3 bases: TGTGCCAGCAGCTTTGGAGCGGCTCAAGAGACCCAGTACTTC.